This TCR beta chain was identified in a study of blood T cell repertoires in COVID-19. Across the whole study: Both acute and convalescent COVID-19 samples were obtained from the United States, Italy and Spain. T cells, B-cell-depleted T cells, or PBMCs supplied cDNA or gDNA.

Per the original data handling: Amplification of reference gene primers was used by the study to estimate nucleated cell counts. The method was immunoSEQ multiplex PCR; TCRdb's version includes in-frame clones alone and lacks a portion of them. V and J calls plus clone size are reproduced from that table; the DNA served to infer D and trimming. The profile shows over 110,000 clones, about 87% of them singletons. The sequence was obtained from a human donor in a cohort sampled during active COVID-19. The sequenced sample was peripheral blood.

The CDR3 nucleotides are TGTGCCCATCTCAAAGAGACAGGGCCCTCTTGTGGGGCCAACGTCCTGACTTTC. Translating it yields CAHLKETGPSCGANVLTF. The rearrangement links TRBV24-1 to TRBJ2-6; 7 bases agree with TRBD1. CDR3 length equals 18 residues. Germline-derived CDR1 and CDR2 are KGHDR and SFDVKD. V lost 12 bases, J lost 3 bases, and 19 bases stayed unmatched.